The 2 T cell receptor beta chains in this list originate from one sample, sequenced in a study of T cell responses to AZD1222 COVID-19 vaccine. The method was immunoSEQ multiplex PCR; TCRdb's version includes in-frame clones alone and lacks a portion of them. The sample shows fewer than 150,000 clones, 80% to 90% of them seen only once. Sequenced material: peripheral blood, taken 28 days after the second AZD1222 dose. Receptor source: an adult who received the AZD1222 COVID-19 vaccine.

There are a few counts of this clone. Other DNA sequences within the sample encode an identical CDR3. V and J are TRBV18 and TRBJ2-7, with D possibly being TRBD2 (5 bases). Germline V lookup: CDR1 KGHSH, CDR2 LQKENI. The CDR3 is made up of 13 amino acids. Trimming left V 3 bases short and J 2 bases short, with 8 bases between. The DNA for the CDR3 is TGTGCCAGCTCACCGTCGGGGACCTACGAGCAGTACTTC. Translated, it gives CASSPSGTYEQYF.

CDR3 protein: CASRPENTEAFF. As DNA, the CDR3 is TGTGCAAGTCGCCCCGAGAACACTGAAGCTTTCTTT. The chain has TRBV12-2 and TRBJ1-1. TRBV12-2 is tagged as a pseudogene. The CDR3 totals 12 residues.